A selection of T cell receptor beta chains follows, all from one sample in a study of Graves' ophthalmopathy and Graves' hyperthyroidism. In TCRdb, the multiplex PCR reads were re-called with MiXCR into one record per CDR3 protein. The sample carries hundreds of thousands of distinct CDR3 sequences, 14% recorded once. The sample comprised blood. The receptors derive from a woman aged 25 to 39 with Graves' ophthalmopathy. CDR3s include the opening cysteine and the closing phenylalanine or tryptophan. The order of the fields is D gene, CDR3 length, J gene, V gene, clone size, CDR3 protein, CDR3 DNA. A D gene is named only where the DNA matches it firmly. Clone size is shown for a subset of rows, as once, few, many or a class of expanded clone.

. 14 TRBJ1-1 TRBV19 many CASSLRVMNTEAFF TGTGCCAGTAGCCTCAGAGTCATGAACACTGAAGCTTTCTTT
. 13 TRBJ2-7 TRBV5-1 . CASTGHRAYEQYF TGCGCCAGCACCGGACACCGCGCCTACGAGCAGTACTTC
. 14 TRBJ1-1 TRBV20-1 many CSAVGTDTNTEAFF TGCAGTGCTGTAGGGACCGATACGAACACTGAAGCTTTCTTT
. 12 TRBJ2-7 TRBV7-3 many CASSTQGSEQYF TGTGCCAGCAGCACCCAAGGGTCCGAGCAGTACTTC
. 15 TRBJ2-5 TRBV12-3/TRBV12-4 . CASSPSLAPQETQYF TGTGCCAGCAGTCCATCCCTAGCGCCTCAAGAGACCCAGTACTTC
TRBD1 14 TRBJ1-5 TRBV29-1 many CSVDGGGAGQPQHF TGCAGCGTTGATGGAGGGGGCGCAGGGCAGCCCCAGCATTTT
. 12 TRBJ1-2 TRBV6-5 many CASRLQGDGYTF TGTGCCAGCAGATTACAAGGGGATGGCTACACCTTC
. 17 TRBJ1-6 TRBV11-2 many CASSPNLDSSYNSPLHF TGTGCCAGCAGCCCTAACCTGGACAGCTCCTATAATTCACCCCTCCACTTT
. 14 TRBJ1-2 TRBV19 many CASSMPDSYYGYTF TGTGCCAGTAGTATGCCCGATAGCTACTATGGCTACACCTTC
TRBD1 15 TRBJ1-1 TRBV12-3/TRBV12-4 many CASRQGQQMNTEAFF TGTGCCAGCAGACAGGGACAGCAGATGAACACTGAAGCTTTCTTT
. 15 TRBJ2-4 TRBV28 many CASSAFGEGKNIQYF TGTGCCAGCAGTGCCTTTGGTGAGGGCAAAAACATTCAGTACTTC
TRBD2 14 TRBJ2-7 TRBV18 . CASSPRSGSDEQYF TGTGCCAGCTCACCACGGAGCGGGAGTGACGAGCAGTACTTC
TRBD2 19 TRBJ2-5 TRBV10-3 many CAISESTQGLAGGQETQYF TGTGCCATCAGTGAGTCGACTCAGGGACTAGCGGGAGGGCAGGAGACCCAGTACTTC
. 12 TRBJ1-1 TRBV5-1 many CASRDRGSEAFF TGCGCCAGCAGGGACCGGGGCAGCGAAGCTTTCTTT
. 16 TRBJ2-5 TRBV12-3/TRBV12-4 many CASSLGQAIFQETQYF TGTGCCAGCAGTTTAGGTCAGGCAATTTTTCAAGAGACCCAGTACTTC
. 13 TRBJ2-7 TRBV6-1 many CASNPTGSYEQYF TGTGCCAGCAACCCCACCGGCTCCTACGAGCAGTACTTC
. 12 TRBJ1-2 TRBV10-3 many CAIQVGNYGYTF TGTGCCATCCAGGTGGGGAACTATGGCTACACCTTC
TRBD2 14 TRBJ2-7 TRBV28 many CASTLAGGGYEQYF TGTGCCAGCACCTTAGCGGGAGGGGGCTACGAGCAGTACTTC
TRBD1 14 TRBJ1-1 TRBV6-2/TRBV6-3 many CASIHRGVGTEAFF TGTGCCAGCATCCACAGGGGGGTTGGGACTGAAGCTTTCTTT
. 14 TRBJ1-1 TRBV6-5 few CASSSQGLDTEAFF TGTGCCAGCAGTTCTCAGGGGCTCGACACTGAAGCTTTCTTT
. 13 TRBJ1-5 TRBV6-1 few CASRDREGQPQHF TGTGCCAGCAGGGACCGCGAAGGTCAGCCCCAGCATTTT
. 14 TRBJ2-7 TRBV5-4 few CVSSLRQSPYEQYF TGTGTCAGCAGCCTCAGACAGAGCCCCTACGAGCAGTACTTC
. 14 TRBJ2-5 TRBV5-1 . CASSFRTDQETQYF TGCGCCAGCAGCTTTCGTACCGATCAAGAGACCCAGTACTTC
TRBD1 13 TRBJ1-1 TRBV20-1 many CSARDWDSFEAFF TGCAGTGCTAGAGATTGGGACAGCTTTGAAGCTTTCTTT
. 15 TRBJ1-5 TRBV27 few CASSFTGNGWQPQHF TGTGCCAGCAGTTTTACAGGGAACGGCTGGCAGCCCCAGCATTTT
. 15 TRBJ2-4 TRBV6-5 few CASSYSRQAKNIQYF TGTGCCAGCAGTTACTCGCGGCAGGCCAAAAACATTCAGTACTTC
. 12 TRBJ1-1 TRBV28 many CASRVGGTEAFF TGTGCCAGCAGGGTCGGGGGAACTGAAGCTTTCTTT
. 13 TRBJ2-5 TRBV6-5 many CASSYPGEETQYF TGTGCCAGCAGTTACCCCGGGGAAGAGACCCAGTACTTC